This T cell receptor (beta chain) is from a study of regulatory T cells in long-lasting Graves disease. Trimming took 1 base from V and 0 from J, leaving 10 bases between them. The CDR3 contains 15 residues. Germline CDR1 is SGHTA and CDR2 is FQGTGA. Time point reported: newly diagnosed GD, antithyroid drugs for less than 3 months. RNA isolated from PBMCs was used to make the TCR library. Construction of the TCR beta libraries employed iRepertoire HTBI primers in conjunction with Arm-PCR of CDR3 regions. From the multiplex PCR reads, TCRdb called clonotypes with MiXCR, one entry per CDR3 protein. The table shows over 400,000 distinct CDR3 sequences, with approximately 14% occurring only once. This clonotype has ten or more counts. The same data also contributed to another study, on T cells in Graves' hyperthyroidism and ophthalmopathy.

The sequence was obtained from a woman in her 50s with Graves disease. The gene calls are TRBV7-3 and TRBJ2-7; D tentatively fits TRBD1 or TRBD2 (5 bases each). The material sequenced was peripheral blood mononuclear cells (PBMCs), taken at new diagnosis, from a patient treated with antithyroid drugs. The DNA for the CDR3 is TGTGCCAGCAGCTTAAGGGACGGTCCCTCCTACGAGCAGTACTTC. It codes for CASSLRDGPSYEQYF.